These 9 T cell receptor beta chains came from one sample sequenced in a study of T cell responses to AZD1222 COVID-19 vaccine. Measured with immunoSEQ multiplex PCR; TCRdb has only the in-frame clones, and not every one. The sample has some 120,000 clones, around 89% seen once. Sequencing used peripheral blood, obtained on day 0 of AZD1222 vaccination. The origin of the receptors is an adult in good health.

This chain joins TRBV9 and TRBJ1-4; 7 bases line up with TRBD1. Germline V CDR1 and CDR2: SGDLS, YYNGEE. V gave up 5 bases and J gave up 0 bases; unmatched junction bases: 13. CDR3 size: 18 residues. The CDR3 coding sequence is TGTGCCAGCAGTCCCACAGGGGTCCCTTTTGCAACTAATGAAAAACTGTTTTTT. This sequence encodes CASSPTGVPFATNEKLFF.

The CDR3 loop reads CASSWAREGSTDTQYF. The CDR3 coding sequence is TGTGCCAGCAGCTGGGCCCGTGAGGGGAGCACAGATACGCAGTATTTT. The chain links TRBV7-8 to TRBJ2-3; possibly TRBD1 or TRBD2 for D (5 bases each). Trimming removed 4 bases at V and 0 bases at J, with 14 bases between. The CDR3 is made up of 16 amino acids. CDR1 and CDR2 (germline): SGHVS, FQNEAQ.

CDR3 bases: TGTGCCAGCAGCTTAGCTGGGGGTAGCACAGATACGCAGTATTTT. Translating gives CASSLAGGSTDTQYF. V is TRBV13 and J is TRBJ2-3; the D call may be TRBD1 or TRBD2 (5 bases each). The germline V gene encodes CDR1 PRHDT and CDR2 FYEKMQ (reference sequence). The CDR3 extends over 15 amino acids. The germline V and J ends were trimmed by 1 base and 0 bases, with 8 bases remaining between them.

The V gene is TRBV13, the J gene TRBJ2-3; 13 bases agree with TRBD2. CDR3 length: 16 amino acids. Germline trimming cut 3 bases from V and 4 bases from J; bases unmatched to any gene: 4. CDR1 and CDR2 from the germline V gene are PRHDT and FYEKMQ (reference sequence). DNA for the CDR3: TGTGCCAGCAGCTTTACTAGCGGGAGGGCAGCAGATACGCAGTATTTT. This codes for CASSFTSGRAADTQYF.

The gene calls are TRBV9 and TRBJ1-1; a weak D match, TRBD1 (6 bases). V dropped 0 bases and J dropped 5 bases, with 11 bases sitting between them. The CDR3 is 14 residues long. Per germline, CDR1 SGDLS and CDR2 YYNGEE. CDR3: CASSVAGESTEAFF. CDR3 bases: TGTGCCAGCAGCGTAGCAGGGGAGTCAACTGAAGCTTTCTTT.

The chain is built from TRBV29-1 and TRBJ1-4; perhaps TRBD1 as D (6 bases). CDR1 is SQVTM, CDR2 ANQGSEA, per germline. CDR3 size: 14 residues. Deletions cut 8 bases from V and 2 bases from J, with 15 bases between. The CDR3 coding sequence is TGCAGCTTGAGGGGGATAGGGACTAATGAAAAACTGTTTTTT. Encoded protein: CSLRGIGTNEKLFF.

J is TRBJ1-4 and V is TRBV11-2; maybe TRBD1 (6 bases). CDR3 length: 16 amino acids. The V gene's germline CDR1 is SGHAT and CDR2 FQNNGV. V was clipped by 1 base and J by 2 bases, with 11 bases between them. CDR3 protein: CASSLVVGQTNEKLFF. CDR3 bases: TGTGCCAGCAGCTTAGTAGTAGGACAGACTAATGAAAAACTGTTTTTT.

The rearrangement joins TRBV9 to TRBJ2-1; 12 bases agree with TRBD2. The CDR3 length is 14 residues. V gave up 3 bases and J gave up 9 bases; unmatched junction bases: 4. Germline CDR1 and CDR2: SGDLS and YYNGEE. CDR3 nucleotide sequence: TGTGCCAGCAGCGCGACTAGCGGGAGCGGTGAGCAGTTCTTC. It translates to CASSATSGSGEQFF.

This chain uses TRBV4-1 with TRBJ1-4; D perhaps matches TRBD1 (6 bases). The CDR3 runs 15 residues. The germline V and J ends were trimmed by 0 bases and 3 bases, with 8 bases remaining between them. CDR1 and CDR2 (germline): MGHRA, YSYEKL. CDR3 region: CASSQDRGPNEKLFF. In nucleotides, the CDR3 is TGCGCCAGCAGCCAAGATCGGGGGCCTAATGAAAAACTGTTTTTT.